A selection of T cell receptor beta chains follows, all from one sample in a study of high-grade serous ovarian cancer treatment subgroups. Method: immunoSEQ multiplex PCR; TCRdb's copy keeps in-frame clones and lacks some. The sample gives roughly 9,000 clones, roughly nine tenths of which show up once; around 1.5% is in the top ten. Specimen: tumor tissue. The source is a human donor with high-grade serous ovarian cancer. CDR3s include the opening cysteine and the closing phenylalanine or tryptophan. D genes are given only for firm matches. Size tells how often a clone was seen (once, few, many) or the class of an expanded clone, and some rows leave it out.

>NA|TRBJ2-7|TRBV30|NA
CAWDPGGARSYEQYF
TGTGCCTGGGACCCAGGAGGGGCGAGATCCTACGAGCAGTACTTC
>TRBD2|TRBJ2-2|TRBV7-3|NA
CASSPAGTRSPGELFF
TGTGCCAGCAGCCCAGCCGGGACTAGGAGTCCGGGGGAGCTGTTTTTT
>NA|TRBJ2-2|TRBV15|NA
CATSGHRNTGELFF
TGTGCCACCTCGGGACATAGGAACACCGGGGAGCTGTTTTTT
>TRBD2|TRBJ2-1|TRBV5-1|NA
CASYPGREGLNEQFF
TGCGCCAGCTACCCCGGGCGGGAGGGGTTGAATGAGCAGTTCTTC
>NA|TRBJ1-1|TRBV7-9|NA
CASSLGGMNTEAFF
TGTGCCAGCAGCTTAGGAGGGATGAACACTGAAGCTTTCTTT
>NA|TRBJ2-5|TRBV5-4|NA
CASSWGRSPQETQYF
TGTGCCAGCAGCTGGGGACGCAGCCCGCAAGAGACCCAGTACTTC
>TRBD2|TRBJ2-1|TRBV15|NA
CATSRDVPSGSNEQFF
TGTGCCACCAGCAGAGATGTCCCTAGCGGGAGCAATGAGCAGTTCTTC
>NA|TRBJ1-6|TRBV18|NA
CASSPAEQESPLHF
TGTGCCAGCTCACCCGCCGAACAGGAATCACCCCTCCACTTT
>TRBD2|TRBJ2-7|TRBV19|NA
CASSLAGGSSYEQYF
TGTGCCAGTAGTTTAGCGGGAGGCAGCTCCTACGAGCAGTACTTC
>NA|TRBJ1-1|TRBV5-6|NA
CASSQEPLRNTEAFF
TGTGCCAGCAGCCAAGAGCCCCTCAGGAACACTGAAGCTTTCTTT
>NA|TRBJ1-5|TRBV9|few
CASSVESNQPQHF
TGTGCCAGCAGCGTAGAGAGCAATCAGCCCCAGCATTTT
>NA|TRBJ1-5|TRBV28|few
CASSWVGNQPQHF
TGTGCCAGCAGTTGGGTAGGCAATCAGCCCCAGCATTTT
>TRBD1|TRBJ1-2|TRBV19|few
CASTARDRDSYGYTF
TGTGCCAGTACCGCCCGGGACAGGGACAGCTATGGCTACACCTTC
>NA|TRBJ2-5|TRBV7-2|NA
CASSLVGLVQETQYF
TGTGCCAGCAGCTTAGTGGGGCTAGTACAAGAGACCCAGTACTTC
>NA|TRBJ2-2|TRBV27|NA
CASRGQNTGELFF
TGTGCCAGCAGGGGACAGAACACCGGGGAGCTGTTTTTT
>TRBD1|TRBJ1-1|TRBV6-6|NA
CASSYEGAALNTEAFF
TGTGCCAGCAGTTACGAGGGGGCTGCCTTGAACACTGAAGCTTTCTTT
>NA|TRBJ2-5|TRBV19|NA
CASSVQGAQETQYF
TGTGCCAGTAGTGTACAGGGAGCCCAAGAGACCCAGTACTTC
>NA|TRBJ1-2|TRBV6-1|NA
CASTVMTGYGYTF
TGTGCCAGCACTGTAATGACAGGCTATGGCTACACCTTC
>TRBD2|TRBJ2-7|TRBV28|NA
CASGLAGEGEQYF
TGTGCCAGCGGACTAGCGGGAGAGGGCGAGCAGTACTTC
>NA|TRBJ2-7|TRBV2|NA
CASQVARPGEQYF
TGTGCCAGCCAAGTAGCCAGGCCCGGCGAGCAGTACTTC
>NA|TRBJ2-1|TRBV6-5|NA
CASSYSMANEQFF
TGTGCCAGCAGTTACTCGATGGCGAATGAGCAGTTCTTC
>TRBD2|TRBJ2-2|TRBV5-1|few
CASHGLAGNTGELFF
TGCGCCAGCCACGGACTAGCGGGGAACACCGGGGAGCTGTTTTTT
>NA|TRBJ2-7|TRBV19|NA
CASSMGGALGYEQYF
TGTGCCAGTAGTATGGGGGGGGCCCTCGGCTACGAGCAGTACTTC
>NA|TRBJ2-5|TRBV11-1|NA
CASSLEGEIYQETQYF
TGTGCCAGCAGCTTAGAGGGGGAGATATACCAAGAGACCCAGTACTTC
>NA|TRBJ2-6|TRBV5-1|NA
CASSSQGSVLTF
TGCGCCAGCAGCTCGCAGGGTTCCGTCCTGACTTTC
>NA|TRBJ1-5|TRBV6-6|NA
CASSYPAGNNQPQHF
TGTGCCAGCAGTTACCCGGCGGGGAATAATCAGCCCCAGCATTTT
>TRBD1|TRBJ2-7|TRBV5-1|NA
CASSPTGTGIYEQYF
TGCGCCAGCAGCCCGACCGGGACAGGGATCTACGAGCAGTACTTC
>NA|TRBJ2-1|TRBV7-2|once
CASSPGPGSYNEQFF
TGTGCCAGCAGCCCGGGACCCGGCTCCTACAATGAGCAGTTCTTC
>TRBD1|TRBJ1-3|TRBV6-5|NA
CASSSRRTGFGDTIYF
TGTGCCAGCAGTTCCCGAAGGACAGGTTTCGGGGACACCATATATTTT
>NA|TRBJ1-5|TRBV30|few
CAWSVPGAIGQPQHF
TGTGCCTGGAGTGTGCCGGGGGCTATAGGTCAGCCCCAGCATTTT
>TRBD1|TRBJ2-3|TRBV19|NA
CASTPGQGSTDTQYF
TGTGCCAGTACCCCGGGACAGGGTAGCACAGATACGCAGTATTTT
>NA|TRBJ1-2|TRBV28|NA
CASSLSGATLGYTF
TGTGCCAGCAGTTTATCGGGGGCGACCCTTGGCTACACCTTC
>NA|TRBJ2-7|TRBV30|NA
CAWRVGILGSYEQYF
TGTGCCTGGAGGGTAGGGATCCTCGGTTCCTACGAGCAGTACTTC
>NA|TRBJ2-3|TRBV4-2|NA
CASSLTSTDTQYF
TGTGCCAGCAGCCTTACTAGCACAGATACGCAGTATTTT
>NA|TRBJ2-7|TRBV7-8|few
CASSQWGYEQYF
TGTGCCAGCAGCCAATGGGGCTACGAGCAGTACTTC
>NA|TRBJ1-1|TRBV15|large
CATSRDAENTEAFF
TGTGCCACCAGCAGAGATGCGGAGAACACTGAAGCTTTCTTT
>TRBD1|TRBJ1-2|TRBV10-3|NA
CAISGDRGGGYTF
TGTGCCATCAGCGGGGACAGGGGCGGAGGCTACACCTTC
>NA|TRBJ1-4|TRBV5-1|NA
CASSLGPGLGIGEKLFF
TGCGCCAGCAGCTTGGGGCCAGGATTGGGGATAGGTGAAAAACTGTTTTTT
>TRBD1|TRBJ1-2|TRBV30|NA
CAWSAPRQGNNYGYTF
TGTGCCTGGAGTGCGCCGAGACAGGGGAATAACTATGGCTACACCTTC
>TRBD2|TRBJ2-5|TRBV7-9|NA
CASSLAELISGWQETQYF
TGTGCCAGCAGCTTAGCAGAGTTGATTAGCGGGTGGCAAGAGACCCAGTACTTC
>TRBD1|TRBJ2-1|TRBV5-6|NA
CASSRDRDGNEQFF
TGTGCCAGCAGTCGGGACAGGGATGGGAATGAGCAGTTCTTC
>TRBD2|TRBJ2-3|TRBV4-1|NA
CASSQDPAGGGDTQYF
TGCGCCAGCAGCCAAGACCCGGCGGGAGGAGGAGATACGCAGTATTTT
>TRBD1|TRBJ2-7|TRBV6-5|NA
CASSARDRGSYEQYF
TGTGCCAGCAGTGCCCGGGACAGGGGTTCCTACGAGCAGTACTTC
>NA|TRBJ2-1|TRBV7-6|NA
CASSSDYLRGEQFF
TGTGCCAGCAGCTCTGACTACCTTCGGGGTGAGCAGTTCTTC
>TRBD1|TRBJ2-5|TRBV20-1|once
CSAGQEETQYF
TGCAGTGCAGGACAGGAAGAGACCCAGTACTTC
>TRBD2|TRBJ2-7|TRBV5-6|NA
CASSLVGLAGGVQYF
TGTGCCAGCAGCTTGGTGGGACTAGCGGGGGGGGTGCAGTACTTC
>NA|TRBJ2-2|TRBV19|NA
CASSTILGGYRTGELFF
TGTGCCAGTAGTACGATTTTGGGGGGATATCGGACCGGGGAGCTGTTTTTT
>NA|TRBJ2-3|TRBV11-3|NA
CASSAGQTDTQYF
TGTGCCAGCAGCGCCGGACAGACAGATACGCAGTATTTT
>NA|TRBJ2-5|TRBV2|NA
CASSDLKLPSQETQYF
TGTGCCAGCAGTGATTTGAAGCTCCCGTCTCAAGAGACCCAGTACTTC
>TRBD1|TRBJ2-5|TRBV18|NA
CASSLDRAGETQYF
TGTGCCAGCTCACTAGACAGGGCGGGAGAGACCCAGTACTTC
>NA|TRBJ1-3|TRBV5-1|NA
CASRLDSGNTIYF
TGCGCCAGCCGGTTAGACTCTGGAAACACCATATATTTT
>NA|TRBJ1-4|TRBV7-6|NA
CASTPFAAPINEKLFF
TGTGCCAGCACCCCGTTTGCGGCCCCCATTAATGAAAAACTGTTTTTT
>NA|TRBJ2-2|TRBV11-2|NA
CASSPQGTGLTGELFF
TGTGCCAGCAGCCCCCAAGGAACAGGGCTGACCGGGGAGCTGTTTTTT
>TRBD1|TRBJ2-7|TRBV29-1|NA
CSVDRRGHSSYEQYF
TGCAGCGTGGACCGCAGGGGGCATAGCTCCTACGAGCAGTACTTC
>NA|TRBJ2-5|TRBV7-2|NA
CASSFGLTETQYF
TGTGCCAGCAGCTTCGGACTCACAGAGACCCAGTACTTC
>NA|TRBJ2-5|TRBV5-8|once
CASSYQGGGETQYF
TGTGCCAGCAGCTACCAAGGGGGTGGGGAGACCCAGTACTTC
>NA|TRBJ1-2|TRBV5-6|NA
CASSIEPTNYGYTF
TGTGCCAGCAGTATTGAGCCGACGAACTATGGCTACACCTTC